This T cell receptor beta chain originates from a study of T cells in pancreatic ductal adenocarcinoma. Surgery without prior neoadjuvant therapy was the treatment of the selected pancreatic ductal adenocarcinoma patients. To note about this clone: Its target is unknown.

Overall study findings and caveats: The resected cohort was biased toward the minority with early-stage disease. Comparisons of tumor and blood clonality may show falsely lower tumor diversity. Tumor and blood clonality did not differ significantly, about 0.1 versus 0.065. Compared with tumor, blood showed more total productive templates and approximately 8-fold more clonotypes.

Germline assignment: CDR1 LNHDA and CDR2 SQIVND (reference sequence). The CDR3 has 15 residues. The junction had 7 bases not matched to a gene; V was cut back by 5 bases and J by 7 bases. Libraries were prepared by immunoSEQ multiplex PCR; TCRdb keeps only in-frame clonotypes and omits some of them. The sample includes tens of thousands of clones, more than 90% of them seen just once. This clonotype originated in a human donor with pancreatic ductal adenocarcinoma. Sequences were obtained from PBMCs. The chain has TRBV19 and TRBJ2-1, with 11 bases that match TRBD2. The DNA for the CDR3 is TGTGCCAGTAGTTTTGCTAGCGGGAGGTCGAATGAGCAGTTCTTC. Translated: CASSFASGRSNEQFF. Together with reference TRBV19 and TRBJ2-1, the CDR3 gives the full variable domain: DGGITQSPKYLFRKEGQNVTLSCEQNLNHDAMYWYRQDPGQGLRLIYYSQIVNDFQKGDIAEGYSVSREKKESFPLTVTSAQKNPTAFYLCASSFASGRSNEQFFGPGTRLTVL.